The entry below gives a single T cell receptor (beta chain) sequence along with its context. Its target is not known. This sample's treatment: roughly 11-day PBMC culture with coronavirus spike peptide pools or control peptides (ViraFEST assay). This record belongs to a study of vaccination and CD4 T cells after COVID-19. Overall study: Post-COVID samples were collected a median approximately 93 days following diagnosis, spanning 35 to 161. Study outcomes and limitations: Among convalescent patients, a median roughly 86% of reactive clones emerged only after vaccination.

At the Johns Hopkins FTIC core, DNA taken from cultured CD4+ T cells was sequenced by way of the Oncomine TCR Beta short-read assay. TCRdb re-derived calls from the PCR reads in MiXCR, one entry per CDR3 protein. The sample lists about 13,000 distinct CDR3 sequences; 75% to 80% were seen once. The CDR3 contains 15 residues. Germline CDR1 DFQATT, CDR2 SNEGSKA (reference sequence). V lost 3 bases to trimming and J lost 3 bases; unmatched junction nucleotides: 10. Sequencing used CD4+ T cells from blood, cultured in vitro. The receptor's source is a human donor who had recovered from COVID-19. The chain employs TRBV20-1 and TRBJ1-2; 7 bases map to TRBD1. The DNA for the CDR3 is TGCAGTGCTAGTAAGACAGGGAGCGGGGACTATGGCTACACCTTC. This encodes CSASKTGSGDYGYTF.